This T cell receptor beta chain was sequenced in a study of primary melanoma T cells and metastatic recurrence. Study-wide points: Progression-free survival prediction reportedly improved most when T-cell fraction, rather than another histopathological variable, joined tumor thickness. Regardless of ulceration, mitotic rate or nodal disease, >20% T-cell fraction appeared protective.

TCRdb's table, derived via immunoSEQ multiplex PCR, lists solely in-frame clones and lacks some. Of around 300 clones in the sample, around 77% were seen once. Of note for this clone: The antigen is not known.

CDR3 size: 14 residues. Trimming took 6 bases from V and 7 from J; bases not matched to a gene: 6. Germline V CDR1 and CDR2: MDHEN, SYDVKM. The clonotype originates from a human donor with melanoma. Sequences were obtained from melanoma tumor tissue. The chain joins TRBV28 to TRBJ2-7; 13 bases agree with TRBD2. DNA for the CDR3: TGTGCCAGCAGACTCGGACTAGCGGGAGAGGAGCAGTACTTC. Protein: CASRLGLAGEEQYF.